These T cell receptor beta chains were read from a single sample in a study of T cell responses to AZD1222 COVID-19 vaccine. The assay was immunoSEQ multiplex PCR, and TCRdb's table has in-frame clones only and misses some. Of about 93,000 clones detected, roughly 85% appear once; the ten largest clones hold about 7.5%. The material sequenced was peripheral blood, taken on day 0 of AZD1222 vaccination. The receptors derive from an adult in good health. The CDR3 runs from the conserved cysteine through the conserved F or W. D genes are given only for firm matches. Clone sizes are given selectively: once, few, many, or a class where the clone is expanded.

D: -; J: TRBJ2-3; size: -; V: TRBV28; CDR3: CASSLSFGDTQYF; DNA: TGTGCCAGCAGTTTGAGTTTCGGAGATACGCAGTATTTT
D: -; J: TRBJ2-7; size: few; V: TRBV7-9; CDR3: CASSLGGGRSSYEQYF; DNA: TGTGCCAGCAGCTTAGGGGGCGGCAGGAGCTCCTACGAGCAGTACTTC
D: -; J: TRBJ2-6; size: -; V: TRBV7-2; CDR3: CASSLVGGGYSGANVLTF; DNA: TGTGCCAGCAGCTTAGTTGGAGGCGGATACTCTGGGGCCAACGTCCTGACTTTC
D: -; J: TRBJ1-3; size: -; V: TRBV5-6; CDR3: CASSSWGGNTIYF; DNA: TGTGCCAGCAGCTCCTGGGGGGGAAACACCATATATTTT
D: -; J: TRBJ2-1; size: once; V: TRBV24-1; CDR3: CATSDFRGINEQFF; DNA: TGTGCCACCAGTGATTTTCGGGGGATTAATGAGCAGTTCTTC
D: -; J: TRBJ2-7; size: -; V: TRBV5-4; CDR3: CASSSDWGEQYF; DNA: TGTGCCAGCAGTTCCGACTGGGGCGAGCAGTACTTC
D: -; J: TRBJ1-4; size: -; V: TRBV19; CDR3: CASSGGPTNEKLFF; DNA: TGTGCCAGTTCCGGGGGGCCCACTAATGAAAAACTGTTTTTT
D: -; J: TRBJ2-4; size: -; V: TRBV28; CDR3: CASSFSTGLDIQYF; DNA: TGTGCCAGCAGTTTCTCTACAGGGTTAGACATTCAGTACTTC
D: -; J: TRBJ2-1; size: -; V: TRBV9; CDR3: CASSVAQGAGTYNEQFF; DNA: TGTGCCAGCAGCGTAGCTCAAGGGGCAGGAACCTACAATGAGCAGTTCTTC
D: TRBD2; J: TRBJ2-3; size: -; V: TRBV6-2/TRBV6-3; CDR3: CASSYPTLRTSGKTDTQYF; DNA: TGTGCCAGCAGTTACCCAACCCTTAGGACTAGCGGGAAAACAGATACGCAGTATTTT
D: TRBD1; J: TRBJ2-7; size: -; V: TRBV5-1; CDR3: CASSPADRDRGEQYF; DNA: TGCGCCAGCAGCCCGGCGGACAGGGACCGTGGCGAGCAGTACTTC
D: -; J: TRBJ1-2; size: -; V: TRBV20-1; CDR3: CSVQRGTEFF; DNA: TGCAGTGTCCAACGCGGGACGGAGTTCTTC
D: -; J: TRBJ1-1; size: -; V: TRBV7-8; CDR3: CASSLDRSMNTEAFF; DNA: TGTGCCAGCAGCTTAGACAGATCAATGAACACTGAAGCTTTCTTT
D: -; J: TRBJ2-7; size: medium-sized; V: TRBV5-6; CDR3: CASSPPQELVGEQYF; DNA: TGTGCCAGCAGTCCGCCACAGGAGCTGGTAGGCGAGCAGTACTTC
D: TRBD2; J: TRBJ2-2; size: -; V: TRBV18; CDR3: CASSPERRGREGRTGELFF; DNA: TGTGCCAGCTCACCAGAACGGAGGGGTCGGGAGGGCCGAACCGGGGAGCTGTTTTTT
D: -; J: TRBJ1-2; size: -; V: TRBV28; CDR3: CASSSSGLANYGYTF; DNA: TGTGCCAGCAGTTCATCTGGGCTAGCTAACTATGGCTACACCTTC
D: -; J: TRBJ2-7; size: -; V: TRBV4-2; CDR3: CASSQDQGSHYEQYF; DNA: TGTGCCAGCAGCCAAGATCAAGGAAGCCACTACGAGCAGTACTTC
D: TRBD1; J: TRBJ2-7; size: -; V: TRBV29-1; CDR3: CSVEGQGAPEQYF; DNA: TGCAGCGTTGAAGGACAGGGGGCGCCCGAGCAGTACTTC